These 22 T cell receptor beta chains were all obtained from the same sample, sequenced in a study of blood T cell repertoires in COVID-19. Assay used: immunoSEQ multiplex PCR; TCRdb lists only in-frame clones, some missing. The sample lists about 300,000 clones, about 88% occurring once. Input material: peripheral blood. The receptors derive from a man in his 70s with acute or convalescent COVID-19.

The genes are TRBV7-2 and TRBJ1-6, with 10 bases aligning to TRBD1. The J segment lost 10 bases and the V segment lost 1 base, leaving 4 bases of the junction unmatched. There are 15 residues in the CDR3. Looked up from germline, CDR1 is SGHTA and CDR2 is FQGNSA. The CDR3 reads CASSLGQGAASPLHF. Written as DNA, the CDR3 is TGTGCCAGCAGCTTAGGACAGGGGGCCGCCTCACCCCTCCACTTT. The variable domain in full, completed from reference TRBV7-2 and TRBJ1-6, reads GAGVSQSPSNKVTEKGKDVELRCDPISGHTALYWYRQSLGQGLEFLIYFQGNSAPDKSGLPSDRFSAERTGGSVSTLTIQRTQQEDSAVYLCASSLGQGAASPLHFGNGTRLTVT.

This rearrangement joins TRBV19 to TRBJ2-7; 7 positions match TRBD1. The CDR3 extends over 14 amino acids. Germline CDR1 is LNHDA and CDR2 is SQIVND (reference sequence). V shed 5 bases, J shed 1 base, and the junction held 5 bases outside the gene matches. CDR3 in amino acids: CASSVQDRSYEQYF. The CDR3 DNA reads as TGTGCCAGTAGTGTCCAGGACAGGTCCTACGAGCAGTACTTC. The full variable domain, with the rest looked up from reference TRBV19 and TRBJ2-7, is DGGITQSPKYLFRKEGQNVTLSCEQNLNHDAMYWYRQDPGQGLRLIYYSQIVNDFQKGDIAEGYSVSREKKESFPLTVTSAQKNPTAFYLCASSVQDRSYEQYFGPGTRLTVT.

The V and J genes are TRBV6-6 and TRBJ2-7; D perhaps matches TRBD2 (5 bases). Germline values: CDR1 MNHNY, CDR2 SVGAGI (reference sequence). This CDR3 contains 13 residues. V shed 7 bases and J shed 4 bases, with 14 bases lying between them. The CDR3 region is CASTMPGKYEQYF. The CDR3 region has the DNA TGTGCCAGCACGATGCCCGGGAAATACGAGCAGTACTTC.

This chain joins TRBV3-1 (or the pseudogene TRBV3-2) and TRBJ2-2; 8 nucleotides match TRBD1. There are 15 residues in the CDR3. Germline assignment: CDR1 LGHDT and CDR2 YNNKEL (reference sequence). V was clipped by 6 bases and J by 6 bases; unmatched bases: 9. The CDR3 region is CASSPGGVSAGELFF. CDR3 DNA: TGTGCCAGCAGTCCAGGGGGCGTAAGTGCCGGGGAGCTGTTTTTT.

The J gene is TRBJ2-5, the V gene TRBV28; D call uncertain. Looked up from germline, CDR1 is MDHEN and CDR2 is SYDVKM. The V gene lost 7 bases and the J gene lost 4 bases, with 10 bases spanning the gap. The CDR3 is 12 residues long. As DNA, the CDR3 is TGTGCCAGCAAAAAAGAGGCAGAGACCCAGTACTTC. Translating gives CASKKEAETQYF.

CDR3 loop: CASSPQGIVSPLHF. The DNA of the CDR3 is TGTGCCAGCAGCCCACAGGGCATAGTTTCACCCCTCCACTTT. This chain connects TRBV7-2 to TRBJ1-6, with D possibly being TRBD1 (6 bases). The CDR3 has 14 residues. Per germline, CDR1 SGHTA and CDR2 FQGNSA. V shed 5 bases and J shed 9 bases, with 14 bases lying between them.

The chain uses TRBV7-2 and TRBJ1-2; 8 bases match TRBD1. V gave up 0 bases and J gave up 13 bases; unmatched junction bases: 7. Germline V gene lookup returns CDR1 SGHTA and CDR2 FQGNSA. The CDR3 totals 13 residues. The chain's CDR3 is CASSLASMGTGTF. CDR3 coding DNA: TGTGCCAGCAGCTTAGCTTCGATGGGGACAGGCACCTTC.

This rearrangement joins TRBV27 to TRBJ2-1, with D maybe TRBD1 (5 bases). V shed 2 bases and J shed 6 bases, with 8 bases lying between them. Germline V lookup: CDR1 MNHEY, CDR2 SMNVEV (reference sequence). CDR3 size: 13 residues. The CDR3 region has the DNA TGTGCCAGCAGTTTAAAGGGGCGCAATGAGCAGTTCTTC. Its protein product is CASSLKGRNEQFF.

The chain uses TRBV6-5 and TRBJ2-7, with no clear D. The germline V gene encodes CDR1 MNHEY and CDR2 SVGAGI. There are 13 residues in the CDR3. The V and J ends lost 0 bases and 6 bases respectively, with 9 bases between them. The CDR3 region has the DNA TGTGCCAGCAGTTACTCTTTGGAGCGCGAGCAGTACTTC. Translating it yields CASSYSLEREQYF.

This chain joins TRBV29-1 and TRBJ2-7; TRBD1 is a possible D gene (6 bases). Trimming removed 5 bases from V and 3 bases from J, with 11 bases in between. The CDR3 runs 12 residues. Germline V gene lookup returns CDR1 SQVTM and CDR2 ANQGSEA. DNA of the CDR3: TGCAGCGTTCGGACAGTCGGCTACGAGCAGTACTTC. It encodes CSVRTVGYEQYF.

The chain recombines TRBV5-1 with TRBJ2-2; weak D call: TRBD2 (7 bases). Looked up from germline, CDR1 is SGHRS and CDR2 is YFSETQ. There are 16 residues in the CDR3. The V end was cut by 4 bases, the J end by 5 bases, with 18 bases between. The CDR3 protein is CASSQGGGGGTGELFF. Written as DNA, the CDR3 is TGCGCCAGCAGCCAGGGAGGGGGAGGAGGAACCGGGGAGCTGTTTTTT. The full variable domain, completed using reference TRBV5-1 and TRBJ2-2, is KAGVTQTPRYLIKTRGQQVTLSCSPISGHRSVSWYQQTPGQGLQFLFEYFSETQRNKGNFPGRFSGRQFSNSRSEMNVSTLELGDSALYLCASSQGGGGGTGELFFGEGSRLTVL.

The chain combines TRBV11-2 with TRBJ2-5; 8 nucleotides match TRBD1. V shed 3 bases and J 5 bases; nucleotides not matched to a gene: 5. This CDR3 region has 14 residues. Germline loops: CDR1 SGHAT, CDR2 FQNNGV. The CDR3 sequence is CASSFRGRGETQYF. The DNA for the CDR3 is TGTGCCAGCAGCTTCAGGGGGCGCGGGGAGACCCAGTACTTC.

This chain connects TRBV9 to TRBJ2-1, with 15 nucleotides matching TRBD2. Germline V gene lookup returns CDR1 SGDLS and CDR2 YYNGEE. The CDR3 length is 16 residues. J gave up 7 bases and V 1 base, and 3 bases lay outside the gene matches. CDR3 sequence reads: CASSVRGLAGGNEQFF. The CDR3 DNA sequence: TGTGCCAGCAGCGTACGGGGACTAGCGGGGGGAAATGAGCAGTTCTTC.

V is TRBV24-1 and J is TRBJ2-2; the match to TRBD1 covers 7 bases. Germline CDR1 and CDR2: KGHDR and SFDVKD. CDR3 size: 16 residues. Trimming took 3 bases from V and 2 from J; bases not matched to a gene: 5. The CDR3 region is CATSDNRGTNTGELFF. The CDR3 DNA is TGTGCCACCAGTGATAACAGGGGTACTAACACCGGGGAGCTGTTTTTT.

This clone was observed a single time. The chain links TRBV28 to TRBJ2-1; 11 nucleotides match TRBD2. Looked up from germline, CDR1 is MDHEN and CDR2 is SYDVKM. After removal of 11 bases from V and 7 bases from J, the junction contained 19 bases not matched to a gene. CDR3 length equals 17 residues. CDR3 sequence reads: CAALAGGRRRMRNEQFF. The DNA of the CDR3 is TGTGCCGCTCTAGCGGGGGGCCGGCGGAGAATGAGAAATGAGCAGTTCTTC.

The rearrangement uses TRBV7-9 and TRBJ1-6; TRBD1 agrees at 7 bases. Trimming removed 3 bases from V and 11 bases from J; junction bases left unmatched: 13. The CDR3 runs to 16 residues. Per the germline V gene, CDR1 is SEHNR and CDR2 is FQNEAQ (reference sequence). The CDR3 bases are TGTGCCAGCAGCTTGAACCCCGGGACAGCACTTACACCCCTCCACTTT. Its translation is CASSLNPGTALTPLHF.

The CDR3 DNA reads TGTGCCAGCATCTACGGGACTAGTCTTCGAGATACGCAGTATTTT. It translates to CASIYGTSLRDTQYF. The chain has TRBV6-5 and TRBJ2-3, with TRBD2 identical over 8 bases. From germline, CDR1 is MNHEY and CDR2 SVGAGI. The CDR3 length is 15 residues. Unmatched junction bases numbered 11, after V lost 7 bases and J lost 5 bases.

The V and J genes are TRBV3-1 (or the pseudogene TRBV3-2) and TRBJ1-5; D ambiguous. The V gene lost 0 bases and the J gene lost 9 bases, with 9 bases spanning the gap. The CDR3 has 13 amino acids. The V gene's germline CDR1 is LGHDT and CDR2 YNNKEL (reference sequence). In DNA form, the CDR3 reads TGTGCCAGCAGCCAAGATGTGCGGGGGCCCCAGCATTTT. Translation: CASSQDVRGPQHF.

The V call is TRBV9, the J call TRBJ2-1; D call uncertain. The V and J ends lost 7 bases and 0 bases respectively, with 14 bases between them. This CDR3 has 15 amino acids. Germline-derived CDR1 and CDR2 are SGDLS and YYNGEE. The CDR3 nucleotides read TGTGCCAGCGGGCCCGAACCCAGCTCCTACAATGAGCAGTTCTTC. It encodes CASGPEPSSYNEQFF.

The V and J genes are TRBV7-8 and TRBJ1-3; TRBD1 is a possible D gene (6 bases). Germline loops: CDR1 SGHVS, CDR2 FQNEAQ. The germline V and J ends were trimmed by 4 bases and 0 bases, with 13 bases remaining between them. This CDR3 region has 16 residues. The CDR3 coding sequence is TGTGCCAGCAGCTCGGGACACTCGAGCTCTGGAAACACCATATATTTT. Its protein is CASSSGHSSSGNTIYF.

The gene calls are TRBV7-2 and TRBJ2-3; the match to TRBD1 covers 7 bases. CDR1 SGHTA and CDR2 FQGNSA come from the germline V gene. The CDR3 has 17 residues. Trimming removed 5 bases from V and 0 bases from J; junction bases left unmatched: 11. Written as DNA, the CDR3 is TGTGCCAGCAGCCAACTTACAGGGGATATTAGCACAGATACGCAGTATTTT. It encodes CASSQLTGDISTDTQYF.

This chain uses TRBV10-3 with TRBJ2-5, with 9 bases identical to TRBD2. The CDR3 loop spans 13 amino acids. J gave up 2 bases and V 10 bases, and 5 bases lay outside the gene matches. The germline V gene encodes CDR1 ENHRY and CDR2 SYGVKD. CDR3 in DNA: TGTGCCACATTAGCGGGGGCTCAAGAGACCCAGTACTTC. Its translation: CATLAGAQETQYF.